The 4 T cell receptor beta chains below were found in one sample sequenced in a study of tumor-infiltrating lymphocytes in primary liver carcinoma. In addition to blood RNA drawn from unsorted whole blood, germline DNA was extracted. TCR beta cDNA was reverse-transcribed from 450 to 500 ng of total RNA. The reaction used a constant-region primer and ProtoScript II reverse transcriptase. Generation of the TCR beta libraries relied on three nested multiplex PCR rounds using slightly modified ARM-PCR. A C-beta reverse primer and TRBV1-TRBV30 forward primers served in each of the first two PCR rounds, at approximately 10 cycles apiece. TCRdb independently ran MiXCR on the multiplex PCR reads; one entry per CDR3 protein. The sample contains almost 200,000 distinct CDR3 sequences, less than 65% of which appear only once. The sample was peripheral blood. All receptors come from a woman aged 55-70 years with primary liver carcinoma and hepatitis B virus infection.

About this clonotype: A much larger clone differs by one base, so this may be a read error. The chain couples TRBV19 to TRBJ2-1; D is uncertain. CDR1 LNHDA and CDR2 SQIVND come from the germline V gene (reference sequence). This CDR3 has 13 amino acids. V lost 1 base and J lost 6, with 7 bases in between. The CDR3 loop reads CASSIVPLNEQFF. The CDR3 nucleotides are TGTGCCAGTAGTATAGTCCCCCTCAATGAGCAGTTCTTC.

For this clonotype: This could be a read error, since a much larger clone is one nucleotide away. The chain joins TRBV6-2 or TRBV6-3 to TRBJ2-1; TRBD1 might be the D (6 bases). V lost 4 bases and J 11 bases, leaving 18 bases between the germline ends. Germline-derived CDR1 and CDR2 are MNHEY and SVGEGT. The CDR3 consists of 14 residues. CDR3 DNA sequence: TGTGCCAGCAGTTCGTCAGGGGCCGGCCACAAGCAGTTCTTC. Translated: CASSSSGAGHKQFF.

As regards this clonotype: Germline and junction disagree at one end, which may indicate a read error. This chain connects TRBV12-3 or TRBV12-4 to TRBJ1-3; D is unresolved. This CDR3 has 16 amino acids. CDR3 loop: CASSLAHPIYGNTIYF. For the CDR3, the DNA is TGTGCCAGCAGTTTAGCGCACCCGATCTATGGAAACACCATATATTTC.

The chain links TRBV5-1 to TRBJ2-1; weak D call: TRBD1 (6 bases). Germline assignment: CDR1 SGHRS and CDR2 YFSETQ. V dropped 0 bases and J dropped 7 bases, with 17 bases sitting between them. CDR3 length: 16 residues. In DNA form, the CDR3 reads TGCGCCAGCAGCTTGGGGGAAAGGACAGTATCTAATGAGCAGTTCTTC. Amino acids: CASSLGERTVSNEQFF.